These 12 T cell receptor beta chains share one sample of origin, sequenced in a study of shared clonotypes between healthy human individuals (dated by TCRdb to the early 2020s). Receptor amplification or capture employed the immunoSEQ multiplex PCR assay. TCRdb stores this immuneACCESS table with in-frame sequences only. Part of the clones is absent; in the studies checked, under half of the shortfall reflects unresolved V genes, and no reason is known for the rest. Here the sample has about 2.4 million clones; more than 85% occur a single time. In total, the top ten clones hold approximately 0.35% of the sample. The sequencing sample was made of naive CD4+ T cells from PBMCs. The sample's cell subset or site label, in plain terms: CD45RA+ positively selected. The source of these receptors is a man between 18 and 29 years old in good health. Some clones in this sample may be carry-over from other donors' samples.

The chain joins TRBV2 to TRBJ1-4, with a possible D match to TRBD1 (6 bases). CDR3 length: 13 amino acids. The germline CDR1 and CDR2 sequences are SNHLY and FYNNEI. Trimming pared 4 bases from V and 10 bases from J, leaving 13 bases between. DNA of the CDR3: TGTGCCAGCAGTGGGGACATCCAGGGAAAACTGTTTTTT. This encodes CASSGDIQGKLFF.

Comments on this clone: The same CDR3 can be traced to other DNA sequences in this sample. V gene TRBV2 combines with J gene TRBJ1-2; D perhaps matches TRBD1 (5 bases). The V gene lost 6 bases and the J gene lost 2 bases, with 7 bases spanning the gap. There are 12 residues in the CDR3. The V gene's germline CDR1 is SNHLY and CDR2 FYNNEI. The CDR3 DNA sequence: TGTGCCAGCAGCGGGGGGAACTATGGCTACACCTTC. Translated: CASSGGNYGYTF.

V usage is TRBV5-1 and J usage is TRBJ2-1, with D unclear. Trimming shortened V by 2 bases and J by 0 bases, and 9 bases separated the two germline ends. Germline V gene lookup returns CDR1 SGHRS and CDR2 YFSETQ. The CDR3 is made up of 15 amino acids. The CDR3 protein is CASSFEDDSYNEQFF. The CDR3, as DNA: TGCGCCAGCAGCTTTGAGGACGACTCCTACAATGAGCAGTTCTTC.

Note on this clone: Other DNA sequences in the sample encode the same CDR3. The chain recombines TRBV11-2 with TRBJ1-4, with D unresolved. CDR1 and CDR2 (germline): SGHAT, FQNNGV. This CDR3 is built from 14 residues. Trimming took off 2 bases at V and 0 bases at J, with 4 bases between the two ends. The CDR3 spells CASSLRTTNEKLFF. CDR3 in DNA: TGTGCCAGCAGCTTAAGAACAACTAATGAAAAACTGTTTTTT.

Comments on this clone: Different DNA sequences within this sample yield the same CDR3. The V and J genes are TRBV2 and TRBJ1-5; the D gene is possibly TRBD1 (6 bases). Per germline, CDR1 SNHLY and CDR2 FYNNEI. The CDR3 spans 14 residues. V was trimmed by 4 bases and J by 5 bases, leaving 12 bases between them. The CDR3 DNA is TGTGCCAGCAGTGGACAGGCGGCGGATCAGCCCCAGCATTTT. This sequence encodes CASSGQAADQPQHF.

The CDR3 reads CASTPGGGVSAEQYF. The CDR3 DNA reads as TGTGCCAGCACCCCTGGAGGGGGAGTCTCTGCCGAGCAGTACTTC. The rearrangement links TRBV7-2 to TRBJ2-7; D assignment may be TRBD1 or TRBD2 (6 bases each). Germline V gives CDR1 SGHTA, CDR2 FQGNSA. Trimming stripped 7 bases from V and 6 bases from J, with 22 bases between. CDR3 length equals 15 residues. The whole variable domain, remainder taken from reference TRBV7-2 and TRBJ2-7, is GAGVSQSPSNKVTEKGKDVELRCDPISGHTALYWYRQSLGQGLEFLIYFQGNSAPDKSGLPSDRFSAERTGGSVSTLTIQRTQQEDSAVYLCASTPGGGVSAEQYFGPGTRLTVT.

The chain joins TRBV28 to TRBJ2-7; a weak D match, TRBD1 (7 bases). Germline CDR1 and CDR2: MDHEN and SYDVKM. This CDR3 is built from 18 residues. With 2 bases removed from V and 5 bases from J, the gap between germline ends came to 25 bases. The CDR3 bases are TGTGCCAGCAGTTTAGGGACAGTCGGGGGAAGAAACCGCCACGAGCAGTACTTC. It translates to CASSLGTVGGRNRHEQYF.

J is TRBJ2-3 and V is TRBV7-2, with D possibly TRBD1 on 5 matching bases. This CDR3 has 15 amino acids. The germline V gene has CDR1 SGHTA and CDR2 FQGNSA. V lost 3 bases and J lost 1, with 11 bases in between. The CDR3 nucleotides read TGTGCCAGCAGCTTGGCCCAAGGGGGCACAGATACGCAGTATTTT. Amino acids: CASSLAQGGTDTQYF.

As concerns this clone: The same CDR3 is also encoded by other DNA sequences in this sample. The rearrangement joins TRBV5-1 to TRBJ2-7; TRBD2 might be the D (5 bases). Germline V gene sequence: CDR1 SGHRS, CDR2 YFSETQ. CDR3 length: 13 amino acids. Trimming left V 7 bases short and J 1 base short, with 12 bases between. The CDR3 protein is CASSSPGSYEQYF. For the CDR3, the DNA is TGCGCCAGCTCCTCGCCGGGATCCTACGAGCAGTACTTC.

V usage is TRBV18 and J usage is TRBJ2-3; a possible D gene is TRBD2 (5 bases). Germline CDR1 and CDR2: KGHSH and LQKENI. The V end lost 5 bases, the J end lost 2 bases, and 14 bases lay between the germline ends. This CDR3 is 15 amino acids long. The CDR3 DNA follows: TGTGCCAGCTCATTCTTGCTGGAGGCCACAGATACGCAGTATTTT. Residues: CASSFLLEATDTQYF.

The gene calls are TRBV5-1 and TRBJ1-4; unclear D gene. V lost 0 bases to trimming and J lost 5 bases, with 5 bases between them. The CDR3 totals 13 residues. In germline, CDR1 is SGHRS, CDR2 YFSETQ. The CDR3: CASSLVINEKLFF. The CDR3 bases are TGCGCCAGCAGCTTGGTGATAAATGAAAAACTGTTTTTT.

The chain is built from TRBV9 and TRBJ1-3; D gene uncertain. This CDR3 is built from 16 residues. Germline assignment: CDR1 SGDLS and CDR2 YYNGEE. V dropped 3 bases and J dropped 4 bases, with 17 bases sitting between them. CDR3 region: CASSAQIPGGGNTIYF. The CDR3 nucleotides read TGTGCCAGCAGCGCACAGATCCCCGGCGGGGGAAACACCATATATTTT.